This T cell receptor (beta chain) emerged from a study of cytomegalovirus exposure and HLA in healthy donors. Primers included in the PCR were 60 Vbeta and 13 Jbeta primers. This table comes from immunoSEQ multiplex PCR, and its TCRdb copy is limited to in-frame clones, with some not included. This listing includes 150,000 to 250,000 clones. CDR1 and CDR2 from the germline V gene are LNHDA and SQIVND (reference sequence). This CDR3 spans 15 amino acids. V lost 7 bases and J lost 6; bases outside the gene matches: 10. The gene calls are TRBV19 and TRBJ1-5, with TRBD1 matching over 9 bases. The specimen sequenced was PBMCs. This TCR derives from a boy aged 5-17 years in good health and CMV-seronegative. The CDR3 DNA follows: TGTGCCAGTAACTCGAGGGGACAGGGTGGTCAGCCCCAGCATTTT. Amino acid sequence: CASNSRGQGGQPQHF. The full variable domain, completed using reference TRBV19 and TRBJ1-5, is DGGITQSPKYLFRKEGQNVTLSCEQNLNHDAMYWYRQDPGQGLRLIYYSQIVNDFQKGDIAEGYSVSREKKESFPLTVTSAQKNPTAFYLCASNSRGQGGQPQHFGDGTRLSIL.